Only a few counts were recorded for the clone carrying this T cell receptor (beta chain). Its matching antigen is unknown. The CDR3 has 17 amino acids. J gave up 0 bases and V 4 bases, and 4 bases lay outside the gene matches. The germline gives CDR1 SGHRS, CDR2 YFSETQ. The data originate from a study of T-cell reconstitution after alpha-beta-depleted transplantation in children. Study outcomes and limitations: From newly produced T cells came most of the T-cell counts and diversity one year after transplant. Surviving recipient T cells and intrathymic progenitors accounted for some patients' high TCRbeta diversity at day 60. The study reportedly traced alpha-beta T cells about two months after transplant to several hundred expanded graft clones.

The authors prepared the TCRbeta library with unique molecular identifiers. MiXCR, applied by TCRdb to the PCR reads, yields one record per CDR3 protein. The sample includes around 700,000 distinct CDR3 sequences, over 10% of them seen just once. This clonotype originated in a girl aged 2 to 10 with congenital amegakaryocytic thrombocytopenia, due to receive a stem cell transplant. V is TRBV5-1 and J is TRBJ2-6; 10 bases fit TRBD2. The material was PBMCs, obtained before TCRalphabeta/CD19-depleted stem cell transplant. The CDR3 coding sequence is TGCGCCAGCAGCGTACTAGCGGGACTCTCTGGGGCCAACGTCCTGACTTTC. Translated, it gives CASSVLAGLSGANVLTF.